This TCR beta chain was captured in a study of shared clonotypes between healthy human individuals. The table came from immunoSEQ multiplex PCR; TCRdb's copy has only in-frame clones and leaves some out. The data contain about 2 million clones, around 96% of them singletons. CDR1 is SGHDT and CDR2 is YYEEEE in the germline V gene. CDR3 length: 12 residues. The V end lost 3 bases, the J end lost 6 bases, and 6 bases lay between the germline ends. Naive CD8 cells were CD45RO-negative, positively selected for CCR7, excluding terminally differentiated effector memory CD45RA+ cells. With respect to this clone: Other nucleotide sequences in the sample specify the same CDR3.

The TCR comes from a man aged 18 to 30 in good health. The sequenced material came from naive CD8+ T cells sorted from blood. The chain uses TRBV5-6 and TRBJ2-2, with D perhaps TRBD1 (5 bases). The CDR3 here is CASSWGAGELFF. In nucleotides, the CDR3 is TGTGCCAGCAGCTGGGGCGCCGGGGAGCTGTTTTTT.